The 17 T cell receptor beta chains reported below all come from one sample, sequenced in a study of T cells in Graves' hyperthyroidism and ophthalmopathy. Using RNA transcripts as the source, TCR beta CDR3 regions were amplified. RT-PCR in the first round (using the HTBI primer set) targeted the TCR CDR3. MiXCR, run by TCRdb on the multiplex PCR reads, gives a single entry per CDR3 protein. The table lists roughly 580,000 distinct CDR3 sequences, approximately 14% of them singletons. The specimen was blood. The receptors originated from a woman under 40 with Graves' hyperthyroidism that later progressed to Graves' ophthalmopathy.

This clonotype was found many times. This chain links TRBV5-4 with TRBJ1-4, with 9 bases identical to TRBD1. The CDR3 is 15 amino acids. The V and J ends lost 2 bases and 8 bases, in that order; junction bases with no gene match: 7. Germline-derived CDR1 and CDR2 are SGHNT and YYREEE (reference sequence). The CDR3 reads CASSFGGTGSEKLFF. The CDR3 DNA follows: TGTGCCAGCAGCTTTGGAGGGACAGGGAGCGAAAAACTGTTTTTT.

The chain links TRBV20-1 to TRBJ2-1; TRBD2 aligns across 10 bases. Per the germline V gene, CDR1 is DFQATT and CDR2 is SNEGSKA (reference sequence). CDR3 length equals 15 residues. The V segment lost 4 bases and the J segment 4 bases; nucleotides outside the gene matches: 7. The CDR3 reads CSAIPSGSLYNEQFF. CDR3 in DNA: TGCAGTGCTATACCTAGCGGGAGCTTGTACAATGAGCAGTTCTTC.

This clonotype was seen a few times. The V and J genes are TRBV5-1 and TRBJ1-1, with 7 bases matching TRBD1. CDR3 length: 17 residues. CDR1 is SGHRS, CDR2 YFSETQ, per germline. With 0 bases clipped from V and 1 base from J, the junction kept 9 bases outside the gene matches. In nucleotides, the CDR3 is TGCGCCAGCAGCTTGGAAACAGGGGCACTTGGGAACACTGAAGCTTTCTTT. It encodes CASSLETGALGNTEAFF.

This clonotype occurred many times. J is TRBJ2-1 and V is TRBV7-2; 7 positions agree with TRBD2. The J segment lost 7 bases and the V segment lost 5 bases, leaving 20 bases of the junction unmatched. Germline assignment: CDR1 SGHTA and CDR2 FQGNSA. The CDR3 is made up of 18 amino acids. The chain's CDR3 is CASSGQGVWREIGNEQFF. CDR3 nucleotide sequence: TGTGCCAGCAGCGGCCAAGGAGTTTGGCGGGAGATCGGGAATGAGCAGTTCTTC.

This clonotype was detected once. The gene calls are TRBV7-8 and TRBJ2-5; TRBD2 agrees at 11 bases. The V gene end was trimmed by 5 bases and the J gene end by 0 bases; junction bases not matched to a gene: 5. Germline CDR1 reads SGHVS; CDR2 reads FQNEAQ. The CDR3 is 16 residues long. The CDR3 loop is CASSLTSGNYQETQYF. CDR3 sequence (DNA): TGTGCCAGCAGCCTGACTAGCGGGAACTACCAAGAGACCCAGTACTTC.

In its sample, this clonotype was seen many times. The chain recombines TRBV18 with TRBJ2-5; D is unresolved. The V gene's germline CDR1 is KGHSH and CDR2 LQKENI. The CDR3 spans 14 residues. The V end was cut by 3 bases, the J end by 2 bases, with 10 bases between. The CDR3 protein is CASSPEGWQETQYF. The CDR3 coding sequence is TGTGCCAGCTCACCGGAAGGGTGGCAAGAGACCCAGTACTTC.

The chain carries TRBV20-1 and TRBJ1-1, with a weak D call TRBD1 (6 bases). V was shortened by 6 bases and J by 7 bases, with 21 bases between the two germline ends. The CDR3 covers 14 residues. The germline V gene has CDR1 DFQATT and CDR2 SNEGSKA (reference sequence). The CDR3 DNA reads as TGCAGTGCCTTCCCGGGGTGGGGGGCTGTTGAAGCTTTCTTT. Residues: CSAFPGWGAVEAFF.

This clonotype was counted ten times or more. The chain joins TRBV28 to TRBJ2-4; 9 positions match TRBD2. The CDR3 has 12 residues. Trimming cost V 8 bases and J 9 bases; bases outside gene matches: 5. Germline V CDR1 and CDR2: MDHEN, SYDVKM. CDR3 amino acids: CASGGTSSIQYF. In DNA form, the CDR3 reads TGTGCCAGCGGTGGGACTAGCAGCATTCAGTACTTC.

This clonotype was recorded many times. The CDR3 DNA reads as TGTGCCAGCAGCCCCTTACTAGCGGCCACAGTGGATACGCAGTATTTT. Encoded protein: CASSPLLAATVDTQYF. The V call is TRBV7-3, the J call TRBJ2-3; 8 bases are shared with TRBD2. V was pared by 5 bases and J by 6 bases, with 13 bases of the junction left unmatched. The CDR3 spans 16 residues. Germline V gene lookup returns CDR1 SGHTA and CDR2 FQGTGA. Drawing the rest from reference TRBV7-3 and TRBJ2-3, the complete variable domain is GAGVSQTPSNKVTEKGKYVELRCDPISGHTALYWYRQSLGQGPEFLIYFQGTGAADDSGLPNDRFFAVRPEGSVSTLKIQRTERGDSAVYLCASSPLLAATVDTQYFGPGTRLTVL.

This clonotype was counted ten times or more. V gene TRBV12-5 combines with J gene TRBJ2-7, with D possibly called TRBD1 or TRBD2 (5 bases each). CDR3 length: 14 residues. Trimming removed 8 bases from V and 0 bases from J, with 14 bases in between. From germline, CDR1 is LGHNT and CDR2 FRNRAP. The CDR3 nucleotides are TGTGCTAGTTACCGGGACGGCCTCTCCTACGAGCAGTACTTC. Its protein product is CASYRDGLSYEQYF.

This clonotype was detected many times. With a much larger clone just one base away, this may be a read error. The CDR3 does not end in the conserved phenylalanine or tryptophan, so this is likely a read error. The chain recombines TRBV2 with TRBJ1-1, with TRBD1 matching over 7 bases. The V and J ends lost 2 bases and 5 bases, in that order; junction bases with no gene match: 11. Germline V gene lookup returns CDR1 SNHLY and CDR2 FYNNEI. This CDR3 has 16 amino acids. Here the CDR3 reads CASSEFGWGQRTEAFC. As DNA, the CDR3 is TGTGCCAGCAGTGAATTTGGTTGGGGACAGAGGACTGAAGCTTTCTGT.

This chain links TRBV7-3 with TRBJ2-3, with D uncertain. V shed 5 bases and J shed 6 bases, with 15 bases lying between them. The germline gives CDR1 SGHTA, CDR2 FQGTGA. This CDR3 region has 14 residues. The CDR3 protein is CASSPSINGDTQYF. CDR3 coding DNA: TGTGCCAGCAGCCCTTCCATAAACGGGGATACGCAGTATTTT.

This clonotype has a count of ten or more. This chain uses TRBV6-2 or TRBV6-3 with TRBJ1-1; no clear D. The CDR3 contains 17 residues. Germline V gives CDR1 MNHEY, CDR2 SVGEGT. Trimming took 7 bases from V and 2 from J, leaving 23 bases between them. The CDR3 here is CASTLRPARKVNTEAFF. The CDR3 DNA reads TGTGCCAGCACCCTGAGGCCCGCGAGGAAAGTAAACACTGAAGCTTTCTTT.

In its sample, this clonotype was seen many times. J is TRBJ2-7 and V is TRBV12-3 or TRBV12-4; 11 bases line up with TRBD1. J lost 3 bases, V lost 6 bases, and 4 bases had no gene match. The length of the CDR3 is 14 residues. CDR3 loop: CASRTGTGGYEQYF. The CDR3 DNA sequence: TGTGCCAGCAGAACCGGGACAGGGGGCTACGAGCAGTACTTC.

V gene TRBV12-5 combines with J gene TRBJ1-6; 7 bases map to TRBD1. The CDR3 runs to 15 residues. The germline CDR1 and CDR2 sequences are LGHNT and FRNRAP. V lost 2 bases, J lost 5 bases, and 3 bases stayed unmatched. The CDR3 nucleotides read TGTGCTAGTGGTTTGCAGGGACAGAATAATTCACCCCTCCACTTT. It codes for CASGLQGQNNSPLHF.

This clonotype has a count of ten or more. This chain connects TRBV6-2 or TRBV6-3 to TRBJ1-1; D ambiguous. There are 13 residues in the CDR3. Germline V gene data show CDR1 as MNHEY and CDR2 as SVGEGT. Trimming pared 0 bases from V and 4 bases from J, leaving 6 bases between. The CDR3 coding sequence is TGTGCCAGCAGTTACTCCACCTTCACTGAAGCTTTCTTT. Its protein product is CASSYSTFTEAFF.

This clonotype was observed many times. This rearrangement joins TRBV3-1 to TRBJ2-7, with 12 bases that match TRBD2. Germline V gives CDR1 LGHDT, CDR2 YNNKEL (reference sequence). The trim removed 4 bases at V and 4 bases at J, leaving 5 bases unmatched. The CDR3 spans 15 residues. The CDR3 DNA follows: TGTGCCAGCAGCCCGAGACTAGCGGGAGAGTACGAGCAGTACTTC. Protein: CASSPRLAGEYEQYF.